Sequencing of this T cell receptor beta chain was carried out in a study of sequential checkpoint blockade in melanoma. Looked up from germline, CDR1 is LNHDA and CDR2 is SQIVND (reference sequence). V gave up 10 bases and J gave up 1 base, with 10 bases separating them. This CDR3 is 12 amino acids long. Treatment here: randomized to nivolumab then ipilimumab (arm A) or the reverse (arm B). Sequenced by immunoSEQ multiplex PCR; TCRdb stores in-frame clones only, minus some. Here the sample spans nearly 5,000 clones, approximately 23% being singletons. The chain employs TRBV19 and TRBJ1-1; D not certain. This TCR was sampled from a human donor with melanoma. The sample consisted of tumor tissue (inferred from file names), taken from a patient given nivolumab and ipilimumab in sequence. CDR3 in DNA: TGTGCCACCTCAGTGGGGAACACTGAAGCTTTCTTT. Translated, it gives CATSVGNTEAFF.